These 3 T cell receptor beta chains share one sample of origin, sequenced in a study of breast tumors, draining lymph nodes, adjacent tissues. A single record per CDR3 protein comes from TCRdb applying MiXCR to the multiplex PCR reads. The sample holds approximately 130,000 distinct CDR3 sequences, 21% seen once. Axillary draining lymph nodes of breast cancer patients supplied the node samples. The source material was axillary lymph node tissue. These receptors all come from a female donor with breast cancer. Some clones in this sample may be carry-over from other donors' samples.

Comments on this clonotype: A much larger clone differs by one base, so this may be a read error. This chain uses TRBV12-3 or TRBV12-4 with TRBJ1-3; D unresolved. The CDR3 loop spans 15 amino acids. CDR3 sequence (DNA): TGTGCCAGCATACGAGGAAGCCAGTACGGAAACACCATGTATTTT. Protein sequence: CASIRGSQYGNTMYF.

This clonotype was detected ten times or more. The chain joins TRBV10-3 to TRBJ2-7, with a tentative D call TRBD2 (6 bases). The germline CDR1 and CDR2 sequences are ENHRY and SYGVKD. Trimming removed 4 bases at V and 5 bases at J, with 9 bases between. The CDR3 runs 12 residues. In DNA form, the CDR3 reads TGTGCCATCAGTGTTACGGGAGACGAGCAGTACTTC. Translation: CAISVTGDEQYF.

This clonotype was picked up many times. The chain has TRBV5-1 and TRBJ2-1; 10 nucleotides align to TRBD2. V lost 4 bases to trimming and J lost 5 bases; unmatched junction nucleotides: 9. Germline V gene data show CDR1 as SGHRS and CDR2 as YFSETQ. The CDR3 has 16 amino acids. In DNA form, the CDR3 reads TGCGCCAGCAGCCCGTACCCTAGCGGGGGCAACAATGAGCAGTTCTTC. Translation: CASSPYPSGGNNEQFF.